This TCR beta chain was identified in a study of blood T cell repertoires in COVID-19. Study-level information: Sources were T cells, B-cell-depleted T cells, or PBMCs; the material itself was cDNA or gDNA.

The V gene lost 7 bases and the J gene lost 7 bases, with 11 bases spanning the gap. The CDR3 contains 13 residues. The germline gives CDR1 MDHEN, CDR2 SYDVKM. In the original analysis: Researchers report that nucleated cell counts were estimated from reference gene primer amplification. Here immunoSEQ multiplex PCR was the method, and the copy in TCRdb shows in-frame clones only, minus some. The D gene and trimming were derived from the DNA, and the V and J assignments and clone size from that table. The data show about 240,000 clones, about four fifths seen once. The genes are TRBV28 and TRBJ1-6; D is possibly TRBD1 (6 bases). The clonotype comes from a woman under 30 with acute or convalescent COVID-19. Material: peripheral blood. The CDR3 spells CASTGQVNSPLHF. CDR3 sequence (DNA): TGTGCCAGCACGGGACAAGTAAATTCACCCCTCCACTTT.